This T cell receptor beta chain was recorded in a study of shared clonotypes between healthy human individuals (dated by TCRdb to 2018 to 2020). In the study overall: The cohort comprised a couple of women and a few men aged 18 to 49 years. For each donor, CD4 naive and CD4 memory were each run on three plates, CD8 naive on two plates, and CD8 memory on one plate. The study deeply sequenced blood TCR repertoires of five healthy adults to estimate repertoire size and the extent of clonotype sharing between individuals. To increase sequencing depth and limit assay-specific biases, TCR repertoire library preparation and sequencing were carried out by different laboratories using diverse techniques. Leukapheresis yielded between about 0.94 and 9.5 billion PBMCs per donor. Overall results and qualifications from the work: Pairwise subsampling led to the expectation that sequencing depth would affect the degree of clonotype sharing among donors. Sampling was restricted to blood, and TCR repertoires in tissue are likely to differ from TCR repertoires in blood. Naive subsets generally had larger estimated clonotype richness than memory subsets. Even with the large sequencing depth, rarefaction of the sorted-subset datasets indicated that sequencing was incomplete. When a handful of donors were compared, the shared fraction of clonotypes was about 5.5% for naive CD4, approximately 3.3% for naive CD8, 2% to 2.5% for memory CD4, and 0.35% to 0.4% for memory CD8. Compared with non-shared clonotypes, the clonotypes found in all four sorted-subset donors had higher generation probabilities. Because the study included only a small number of donors, the genetic and exposure-history diversity represented was limited.

The germline V gene gives CDR1 as MDHEN and CDR2 as SYDVKM. Compared with germline, V lacks 7 bases and J lacks 2 bases; bases without a gene match: 8. The CDR3 numbers 15 residues from cysteine through phenylalanine. Just CDR3 DNA is preserved here, 45 bases in frame from base 1. As for this clone: Its antigen has not been determined. Per-base quality was not reported, and no clone a single base away is much larger than it.

The donors were healthy, HIV-negative adults who had no recently reported acute infections or vaccinations. Only Caucasian adults living in Nashville, Tennessee, USA were represented among the donors. CD4+ T cells were enriched by magnetic negative selection, after which naive cells were positively selected on CD45RA and the negative fraction was taken as the memory subset. Blood was obtained by leukapheresis, after which PBMCs were separated by Ficoll-Histopaque density gradient centrifugation and cryopreserved in liquid nitrogen vapor phase. Purity and quantity of every magnetically sorted T cell population were checked by analytical flow cytometry. Genomic DNA was isolated from every sorted fraction and measured by UV absorbance on a Nanodrop 2000c. Using the deep immunoSEQ assay, TCR CDR3 regions were amplified from genomic DNA by multiplex PCR. Extracted genomic DNA from each cell subset was distributed evenly across all wells of several immunoSEQ 96-well plates, and each plate was treated as a replicate. For sorted subsets, approximately 190 ng genomic DNA, equal to about 30,000 T cell genomes, was loaded into each replicate PCR. Purified libraries were measured with a Qubit 3.0 fluorometer, size-checked on a Bioanalyzer 2100, and measured again with the KAPA Library Quantification kit. Each immunoSEQ 96-well plate was sequenced on its own single-read 150-cycle Illumina NextSeq 550 flow cell. For the original study's pipeline: Because the immunoSEQ output included only junctional sequences and no quality scores, the filtering could not be the same as the filtering used for full-length reads. To assign V/J genes and CDR3, sequences were annotated using PyIR, a Python wrapper for IgBLAST v1.9, with IMGT germline references. Reads were filtered out if the reads had weak V/J assignments (E-value above 1e-6), no CDR3, stop codons, out-of-frame junctions, or ambiguous translated residues. V3J clonotypes were defined as sequences sharing an identical inferred V gene, J gene, and CDR3 amino acid sequence. To compute the percentage overlap between repertoires, the number of shared unique clonotypes was divided by the size of the smaller repertoire. Three approaches were used to assess repertoire richness: RTK rarefaction, the Chao1 estimator, and Recon v2.1 estimates of unobserved clonotypes. OLGA was used to compute generation probabilities for all TCRbeta clonotypes that the gDNA method yielded from a few donors. TCRdb re-hosts the immuneACCESS table, in-frame sequences only. Its copies lack some clones; in the studies checked, an unresolved V gene accounts for under half of them, and the cause for the rest is not known. The D gene and trimming were derived from the DNA, and the V and J assignments and clone size from that table. The sample yields roughly 520,000 clones; approximately 95% were counted once. The ten largest clones capture approximately 0.067% of the sample.

The clonotype originates from a woman in her thirties in good health. What was sequenced was naive CD4+ T cells sorted from blood. This specimen's cell subset or site label, per the study, means: CD45RA+ positively selected. This chain joins TRBV28 to TRBJ2-7; 10 junctional bases match TRBD1. The base sequence is TGTGCCAGCACCGGGGGCGGGACAGGGGCCTACGAGCAGTACTTC. Its amino acids are CASTGGGTGAYEQYF.